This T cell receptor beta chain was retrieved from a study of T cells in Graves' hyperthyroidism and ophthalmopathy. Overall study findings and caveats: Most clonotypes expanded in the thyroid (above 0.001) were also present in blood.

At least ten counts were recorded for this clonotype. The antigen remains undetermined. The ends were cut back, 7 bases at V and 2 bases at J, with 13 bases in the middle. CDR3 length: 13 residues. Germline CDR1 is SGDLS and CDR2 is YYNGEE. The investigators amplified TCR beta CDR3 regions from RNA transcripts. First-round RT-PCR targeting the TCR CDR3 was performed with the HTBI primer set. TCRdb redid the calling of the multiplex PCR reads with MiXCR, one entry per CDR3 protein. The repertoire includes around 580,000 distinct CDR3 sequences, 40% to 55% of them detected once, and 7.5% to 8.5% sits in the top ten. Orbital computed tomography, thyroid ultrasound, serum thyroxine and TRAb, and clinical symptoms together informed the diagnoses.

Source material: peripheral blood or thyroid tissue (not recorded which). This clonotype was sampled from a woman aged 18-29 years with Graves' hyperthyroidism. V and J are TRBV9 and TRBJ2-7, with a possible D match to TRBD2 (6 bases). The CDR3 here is CASGREGPYEQYF. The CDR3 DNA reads TGTGCCAGCGGGCGGGAAGGACCCTACGAGCAGTACTTC.